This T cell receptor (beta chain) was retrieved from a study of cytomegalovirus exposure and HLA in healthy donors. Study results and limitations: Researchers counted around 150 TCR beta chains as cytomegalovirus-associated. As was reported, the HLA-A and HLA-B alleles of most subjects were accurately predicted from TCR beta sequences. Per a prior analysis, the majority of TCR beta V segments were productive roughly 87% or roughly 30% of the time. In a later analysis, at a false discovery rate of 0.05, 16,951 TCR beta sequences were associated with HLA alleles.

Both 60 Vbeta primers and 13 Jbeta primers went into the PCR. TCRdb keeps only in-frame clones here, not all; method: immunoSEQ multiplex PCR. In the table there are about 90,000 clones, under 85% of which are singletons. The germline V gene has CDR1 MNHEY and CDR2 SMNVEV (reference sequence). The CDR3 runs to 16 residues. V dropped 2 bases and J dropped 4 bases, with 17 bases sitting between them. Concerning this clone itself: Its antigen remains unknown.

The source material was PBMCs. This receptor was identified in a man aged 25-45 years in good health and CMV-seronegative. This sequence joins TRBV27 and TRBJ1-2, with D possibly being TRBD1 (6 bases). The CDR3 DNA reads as TGTGCCAGCAGTTTAACAGGGTACCCGGGCCTCTATGGCTACACCTTC. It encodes CASSLTGYPGLYGYTF.